This TCR beta chain was captured in a study of blood T cell repertoires in COVID-19. Study-wide background: Acute-phase and convalescent COVID-19 samples originated in the United States, Italy and Spain. PBMCs, B-cell-depleted T cells, or T cells were the source of the cDNA or gDNA that made up the material.

Methods used by the authors: Amplification of reference gene primers was used by the study to estimate nucleated cell counts. Clones were sequenced by immunoSEQ multiplex PCR, and TCRdb holds only the in-frame ones, with some missing. The DNA gave D and trimming, while V, J and clone size come from that table. The sample shows about 140,000 clones, approximately 80% of them seen only once. From germline, CDR1 is SGHTS and CDR2 YDEGEE. Unmatched junction bases numbered 7, after V lost 0 bases and J lost 10 bases. This CDR3 contains 15 residues. Sequencing was done on a sample of peripheral blood. This sequence was found in a human donor in a cohort sampled during active COVID-19. The gene calls are TRBV5-8 and TRBJ2-1, with TRBD2 identical over 10 bases. In DNA form, the CDR3 reads TGTGCCAGCAGCTTGGGGCTAGCGGGGGTGCGGGAGCAGTTCTTC. Encoded protein: CASSLGLAGVREQFF.